These 11 T cell receptor beta chains came from one sample sequenced in a study of blood T cell repertoires in COVID-19. Here immunoSEQ multiplex PCR was the method, and the copy in TCRdb shows in-frame clones only, minus some. The top ten hold about an eighth of the sample, which has about 58,000 clones, about 90% seen once. Sequenced: peripheral blood. The source is a man in his sixties with active COVID-19.

J is TRBJ1-5 and V is TRBV4-2, with D tentatively TRBD1 (5 bases). In germline, CDR1 is LGHNA, CDR2 YNFKEQ. This CDR3 region has 15 residues. The V and J ends lost 2 bases and 5 bases respectively, with 13 bases between them. The CDR3 DNA reads as TGTGCCAGCAGCCAATATACCGGGGGAGATCAGCCCCAGCATTTT. Protein: CASSQYTGGDQPQHF.

The chain couples TRBV2 to TRBJ2-3; 12 bases match TRBD2. The CDR3 totals 14 residues. CDR1 is SNHLY and CDR2 is FYNNEI in the germline V gene. The V and J ends lost 4 bases and 4 bases, in that order; junction bases with no gene match: 0. CDR3 amino acids: CASSGLAGADTQYF. The CDR3 DNA is TGTGCCAGCAGTGGACTAGCGGGAGCAGATACGCAGTATTTT.

The chain recombines TRBV7-2 with TRBJ2-7; TRBD2 matches 9 bases. The CDR3 is 14 amino acids. With 7 bases clipped from V and 2 bases from J, the junction kept 6 bases outside the gene matches. Germline V gene lookup returns CDR1 SGHTA and CDR2 FQGNSA. DNA of the CDR3: TGTGCCAGCACTACGACTAGCGGACCCTACGAGCAGTACTTC. Translation gives CASTTTSGPYEQYF.

This rearrangement joins TRBV18 to TRBJ2-7; D uncertain. Germline V gene data show CDR1 as KGHSH and CDR2 as LQKENI. Trimming shortened V by 0 bases and J by 2 bases, and 8 bases separated the two germline ends. This CDR3 is built from 14 residues. The CDR3 reads CASSPPSQTYEQYF. DNA of the CDR3: TGTGCCAGCTCACCACCCTCACAAACCTACGAGCAGTACTTC.

V usage is TRBV4-3 and J usage is TRBJ2-1; possible D gene TRBD2, 5 bases. CDR1 and CDR2 (germline): LGHNA, YSLEER. V was clipped by 0 bases and J by 4 bases, with 16 bases between them. The CDR3 has 17 residues. In DNA, the CDR3 is TGCGCCAGCAGCCAAGATTCAACTAGTAAAGGTTACAATGAGCAGTTCTTC. Protein product: CASSQDSTSKGYNEQFF.

The chain is built from TRBV18 and TRBJ1-2; D not certain. In germline, CDR1 is KGHSH, CDR2 LQKENI. The germline V and J ends were trimmed by 3 bases and 1 base, with 6 bases remaining between them. The CDR3 extends over 13 amino acids. The CDR3 loop is CASSPYSNYGYTF. The CDR3 coding sequence is TGTGCCAGCTCACCCTACAGTAACTATGGCTACACCTTC.

This chain connects TRBV19 to TRBJ1-6, with D uncertain. Germline assignment: CDR1 LNHDA and CDR2 SQIVND (reference sequence). The V gene lost 3 bases and the J gene lost 7 bases, with 16 bases spanning the gap. The CDR3 covers 16 residues. The CDR3 nucleotides are TGTGCCAGTAGTATCACCCCCATGACGGGGAATTCACCCCTCCACTTT. This gives the protein CASSITPMTGNSPLHF.

The DNA of the CDR3 is TGTGCCAGCAGCCCACGAAGGGGGCAGCGTGGCTACACCTTC. It codes for CASSPRRGQRGYTF. The chain combines TRBV28 with TRBJ1-2, with TRBD1 identical over 7 bases. This CDR3 spans 14 amino acids. Germline assignment: CDR1 MDHEN and CDR2 SYDVKM. After removal of 6 bases from V and 7 bases from J, the junction contained 11 bases not matched to a gene.

The chain recombines TRBV15 with TRBJ2-3; TRBD2 matches at 14 bases. J was trimmed by 3 bases and V by 0 bases; bases with no gene match: 8. Germline V gene data show CDR1 as LNHNV and CDR2 as YYDKDF (reference sequence). The CDR3 runs to 19 residues. The DNA of the CDR3 is TGTGCCACCAGCAGAGATTGGGGGACTAGCGGGGGTAGGACAGATACGCAGTATTTT. Protein sequence: CATSRDWGTSGGRTDTQYF.

This chain connects TRBV30 to TRBJ2-7; TRBD2 matches at 7 bases. Germline V gene data show CDR1 as GTSNPN and CDR2 as SVGIG (reference sequence). There are 17 residues in the CDR3. V lost 3 bases and J lost 2; bases outside the gene matches: 16. The CDR3 spells CAWRAASGNLLPYEQYF. The CDR3 nucleotides read TGTGCCTGGAGGGCGGCCAGCGGGAACCTACTACCCTACGAGCAGTACTTC.

V is TRBV19 and J is TRBJ1-5; TRBD1 aligns across 10 bases. CDR3 length equals 14 residues. Germline V lookup: CDR1 LNHDA, CDR2 SQIVND (reference sequence). J was trimmed by 4 bases and V by 10 bases; bases with no gene match: 7. CDR3 DNA: TGTGCCACAAAGGACAGGGGGGATAATCAGCCCCAGCATTTT. This codes for CATKDRGDNQPQHF.